The clone carrying this TCR beta chain was seen a handful of times. Its antigen is not known. The sequenced template was cDNA made from the entire isolated RNA. Here immunoSEQ multiplex PCR was the method, and the copy in TCRdb shows in-frame clones only, minus some. Of 100,000 to 150,000 clones listed, 15% to 20% were seen once; the top ten hold around 2.5%. The data originate from a study of beta chain features in type 1 diabetes. Sorting based on CD45RO/CCR7/CD25/CD127/CD95/CD27 separated CD4+ naive, central memory, regulatory and stem cell-like memory cells. Germline V gives CDR1 MNHNS, CDR2 SASEGT. V lost 5 bases and J lost 1, with 12 bases in between. CDR3 length: 14 residues. Study-wide points: In every one of the four CD4+ subsets, TCRB CDR3s were moderately but significantly shorter in Type 1 diabetes patients.

The sequenced sample was central memory CD4+ T cells from blood. The sequence was obtained from a man between 18 and 35 years old with type 1 diabetes. This chain joins TRBV6-1 and TRBJ2-7; D call uncertain. The CDR3 region has the DNA TGTGCCAGCAGTCCTCGGACGGATTCCTACGAGCAGTACTTC. Its protein product is CASSPRTDSYEQYF.